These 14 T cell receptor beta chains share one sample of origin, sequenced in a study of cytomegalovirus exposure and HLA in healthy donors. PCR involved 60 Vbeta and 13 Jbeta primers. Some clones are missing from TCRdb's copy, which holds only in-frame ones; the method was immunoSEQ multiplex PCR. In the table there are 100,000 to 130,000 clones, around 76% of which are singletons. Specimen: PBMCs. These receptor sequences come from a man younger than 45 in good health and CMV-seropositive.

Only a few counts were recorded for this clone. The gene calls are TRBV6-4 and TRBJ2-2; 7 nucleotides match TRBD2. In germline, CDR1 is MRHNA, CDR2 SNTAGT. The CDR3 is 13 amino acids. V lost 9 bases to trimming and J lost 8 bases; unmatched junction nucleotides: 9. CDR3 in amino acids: CARSHGGRGELFF. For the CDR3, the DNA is TGTGCCAGGTCTCACGGGGGGAGGGGGGAGCTGTTTTTT.

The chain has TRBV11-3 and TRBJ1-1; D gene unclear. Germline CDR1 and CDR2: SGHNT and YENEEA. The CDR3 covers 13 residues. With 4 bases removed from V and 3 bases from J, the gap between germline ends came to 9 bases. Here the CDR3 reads CASSSTPYTEAFF. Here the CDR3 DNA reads TGTGCCAGCAGCTCAACACCGTACACTGAAGCTTTCTTT.

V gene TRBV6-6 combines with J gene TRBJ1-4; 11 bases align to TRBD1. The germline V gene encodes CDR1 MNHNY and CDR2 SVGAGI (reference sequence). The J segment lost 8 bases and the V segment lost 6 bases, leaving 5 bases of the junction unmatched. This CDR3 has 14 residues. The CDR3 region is CASRSGQGGEKLFF. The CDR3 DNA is TGTGCCAGCAGATCGGGACAGGGGGGGGAAAAACTGTTTTTT.

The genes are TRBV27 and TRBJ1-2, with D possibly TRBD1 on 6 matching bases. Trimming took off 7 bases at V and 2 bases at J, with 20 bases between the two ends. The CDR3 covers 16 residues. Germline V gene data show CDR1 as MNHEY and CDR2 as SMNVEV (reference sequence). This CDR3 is CASTSYDRPSNYGYTF. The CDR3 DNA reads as TGTGCCAGCACCTCCTACGACAGGCCATCGAACTATGGCTACACCTTC.

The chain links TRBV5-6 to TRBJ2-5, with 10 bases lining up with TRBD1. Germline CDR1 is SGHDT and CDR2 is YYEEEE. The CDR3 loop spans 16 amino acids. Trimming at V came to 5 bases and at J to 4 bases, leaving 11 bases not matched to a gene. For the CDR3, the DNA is TGTGCCAGCAGTCTCCGGGACAGGGGTCCGCGAGAGACCCAGTACTTC. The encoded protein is CASSLRDRGPRETQYF. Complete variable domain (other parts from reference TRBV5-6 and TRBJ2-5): DAGVTQSPTHLIKTRGQQVTLRCSPKSGHDTVSWYQQALGQGPQFIFQYYEEEERQRGNFPDRFSGHQFPNYSSELNVNALLLGDSALYLCASSLRDRGPRETQYFGPGTRLLVL.

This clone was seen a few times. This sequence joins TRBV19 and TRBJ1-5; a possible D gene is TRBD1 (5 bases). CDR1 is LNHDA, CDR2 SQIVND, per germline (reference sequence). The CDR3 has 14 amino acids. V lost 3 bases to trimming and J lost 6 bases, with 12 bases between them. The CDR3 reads CASSMGSGAQPQHF. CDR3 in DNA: TGTGCCAGTAGTATGGGGAGCGGGGCTCAGCCCCAGCATTTT.

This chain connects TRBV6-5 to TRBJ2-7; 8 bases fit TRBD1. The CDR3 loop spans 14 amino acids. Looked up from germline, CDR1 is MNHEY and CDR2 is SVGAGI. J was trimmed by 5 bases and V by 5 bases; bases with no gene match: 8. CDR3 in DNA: TGTGCCAGCAGTGCAACAGGGGGTGGGAACGAGCAGTACTTC. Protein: CASSATGGGNEQYF.

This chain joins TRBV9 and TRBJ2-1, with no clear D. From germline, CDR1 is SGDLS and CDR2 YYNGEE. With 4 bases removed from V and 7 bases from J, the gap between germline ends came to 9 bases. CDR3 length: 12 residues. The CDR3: CASSIHRNEQFF. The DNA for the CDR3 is TGTGCCAGCAGCATTCACAGAAATGAGCAGTTCTTC.

The CDR3 DNA follows: TGTGCCAGCAGTGTACGGGGTCCCTACGAGCAGTACTTC. This gives the protein CASSVRGPYEQYF. V and J are TRBV2 and TRBJ2-7, with a weak D call TRBD2 (5 bases). Per germline, CDR1 SNHLY and CDR2 FYNNEI. The CDR3 has 13 residues. Trimming took 4 bases from V and 2 from J, leaving 9 bases between them. The whole variable domain, filled in from reference TRBV2 and TRBJ2-7, reads EPEVTQTPSHQVTQMGQEVILRCVPISNHLYFYWYRQILGQKVEFLVSFYNNEISEKSEIFDDQFSVERPDGSNFTLKIRSTKLEDSAMYFCASSVRGPYEQYFGPGTRLTVT.

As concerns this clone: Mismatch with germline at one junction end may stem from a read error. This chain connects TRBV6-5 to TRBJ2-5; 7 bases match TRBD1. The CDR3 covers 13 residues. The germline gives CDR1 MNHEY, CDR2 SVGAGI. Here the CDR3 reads CASSLTGKETRYF. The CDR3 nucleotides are TGTGCCAGCAGTTTGACAGGGAAAGAGACCCGGTACTTC.

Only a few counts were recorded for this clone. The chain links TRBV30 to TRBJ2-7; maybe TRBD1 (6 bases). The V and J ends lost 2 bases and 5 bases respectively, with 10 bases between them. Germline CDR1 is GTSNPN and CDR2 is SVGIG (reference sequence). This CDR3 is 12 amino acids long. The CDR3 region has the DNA TGTGCCTGGAGTTTGTACAGGGACGAGCAGTACTTC. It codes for CAWSLYRDEQYF.

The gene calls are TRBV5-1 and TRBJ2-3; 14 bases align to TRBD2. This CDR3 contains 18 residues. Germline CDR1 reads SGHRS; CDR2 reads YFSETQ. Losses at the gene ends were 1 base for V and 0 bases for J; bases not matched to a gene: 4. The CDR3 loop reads CASSLPTSGGASTDTQYF. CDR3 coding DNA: TGCGCCAGCAGCTTGCCGACTAGCGGGGGGGCCAGCACAGATACGCAGTATTTT.

The CDR3 sequence: CASSVGGDPLETQYF. CDR3 coding DNA: TGTGCCAGCAGCGTAGGAGGCGACCCGTTGGAGACCCAGTACTTC. The chain is built from TRBV9 and TRBJ2-5, with unresolved D. The CDR3 covers 15 residues. Germline loops: CDR1 SGDLS, CDR2 YYNGEE. V lost 0 bases to trimming and J lost 5 bases, with 14 bases between them.

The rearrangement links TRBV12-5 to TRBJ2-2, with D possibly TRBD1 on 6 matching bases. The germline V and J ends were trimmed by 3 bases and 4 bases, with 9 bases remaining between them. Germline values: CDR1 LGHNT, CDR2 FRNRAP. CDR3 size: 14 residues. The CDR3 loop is CASGFGGFTGELFF. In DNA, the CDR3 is TGTGCTAGTGGTTTTGGGGGCTTCACCGGGGAGCTGTTTTTT.